The clone carrying this TCR beta chain came up a few times. The antigen is undetermined. TCRdb processed the reads anew with MiXCR; each CDR3 protein has one entry. The sample carries roughly 500,000 distinct CDR3 sequences, roughly 42% recorded once. The data derive from a study of T cell repertoires in cytomegalovirus infection. Whole-study results and caveats: The ex vivo response was dominated by HLA-C-restricted CMV-specific TCR beta clonotypes.

CDR1 is SGHVS, CDR2 FQNEAQ, per germline. The V and J ends lost 5 bases and 8 bases respectively, with 22 bases between them. The CDR3 covers 16 residues. The TCR was taken from a human donor in good health (CMV status not recorded). Some clones in this sample may be carry-over from other donors' samples. The V gene is TRBV7-8, the J gene TRBJ2-1, with a tentative D call TRBD2 (6 bases). Sequencing used cultured PBMCs, obtained from culture after CMV antigen stimulation. For the CDR3, the DNA is TGTGCCAGCAGCGCCCCAGGGCGGGGTTGGGGCGATGAGCAGTTCTTC. Translated: CASSAPGRGWGDEQFF.